The 14 T cell receptor beta chains in this list originate from one sample, sequenced in a study of identifying expanded T cells in peripheral blood. The table came from immunoSEQ multiplex PCR; TCRdb's copy has only in-frame clones and leaves some out. Of over 45,000 clones in the sample, approximately 82% were seen once. Sequenced: blood. The receptor source for this set is a person aged 18 to 70 in good health.

The chain has TRBV5-5 and TRBJ2-3, with D possibly matching TRBD2 (6 bases). The CDR3 has 14 amino acids. The germline V gene has CDR1 SGHKS and CDR2 YYEKEE (reference sequence). V was trimmed by 4 bases and J by 2 bases, leaving 11 bases between them. The CDR3 loop reads CASSRRTNTDTQYF. CDR3 DNA sequence: TGTGCCAGCAGCCGCAGGACTAACACAGATACGCAGTATTTT.

This chain uses TRBV9 with TRBJ2-6; either TRBD1 or TRBD2 may fit D (6 bases each). Deletions cut 0 bases from V and 0 bases from J, with 10 bases between. Per germline, CDR1 SGDLS and CDR2 YYNGEE. CDR3 size: 17 residues. The CDR3 protein is CASSVGGGGSGANVLTF. In nucleotides, the CDR3 is TGTGCCAGCAGCGTAGGAGGGGGAGGCTCTGGGGCCAACGTCCTGACTTTC.

The gene calls are TRBV21-1 and TRBJ2-7; TRBD1, the table's D call, was not compared with the DNA. TRBV21-1 constitutes a pseudogene. This CDR3 has 16 amino acids. CDR3 amino acids: CASSKGGQGAPYEQYV. For the CDR3, the DNA is TGTGCCAGCAGCAAAGGGGGACAGGGGGCCCCCTACGAGCAGTACGTC.

In its sample, this clone was seen once. This rearrangement joins TRBV7-2 to TRBJ2-1, with D tentatively TRBD2 (6 bases). The germline CDR1 and CDR2 sequences are SGHTA and FQGNSA. With 5 bases removed from V and 0 bases from J, the gap between germline ends came to 17 bases. This CDR3 has 17 residues. CDR3 sequence reads: CASSPGDFPSSYNEQFF. The DNA of the CDR3 is TGTGCCAGCAGCCCCGGGGACTTTCCGAGCTCCTACAATGAGCAGTTCTTC.

In its sample, this clone was seen a few times. The J gene is TRBJ1-2, the V gene TRBV4-3; D possibly corresponds to TRBD1 (5 bases). Trimming shortened V by 4 bases and J by 2 bases, and 8 bases separated the two germline ends. This CDR3 contains 13 residues. Germline V gives CDR1 LGHNA, CDR2 YSLEER. CDR3: CASSPTANYGYTF. CDR3 DNA: TGCGCCAGCAGCCCGACAGCGAACTATGGCTACACCTTC.

This chain joins TRBV7-8 and TRBJ1-6; a possible D gene is TRBD1 (6 bases). CDR3 length equals 18 residues. Germline loops: CDR1 SGHVS, CDR2 FQNEAQ. Trimming removed 1 base from V and 0 bases from J, with 13 bases in between. The CDR3 coding sequence is TGTGCCAGCAGCTTAGAACTCGGACAGAGCTCCTATAATTCACCCCTCCACTTT. Translation gives CASSLELGQSSYNSPLHF. Full variable domain (remainder filled in from reference TRBV7-8 and TRBJ1-6): GAGVSQSPRYKVAKRGQDVALRCDPISGHVSLFWYQQALGQGPEFLTYFQNEAQLDKSGLPSDRFFAERPEGSVSTLKIQRTQQEDSAVYLCASSLELGQSSYNSPLHFGNGTRLTVT.

The chain has TRBV6-1 and TRBJ2-7, with D possibly TRBD2 on 6 matching bases. CDR1 is MNHNS, CDR2 SASEGT, per germline. V was pared by 0 bases and J by 9 bases, with 12 bases between. The CDR3 spans 13 residues. The chain's CDR3 is CASSEAGRIGQYF. CDR3 nucleotides: TGTGCCAGCAGTGAAGCGGGGAGGATTGGGCAGTACTTC.

The CDR3 bases are TGTGCCAGCAGCCGCGCCAATGAAAAACTGTTTTTT. This translates into CASSRANEKLFF. The chain links TRBV5-4 to TRBJ1-4; D not resolved. The CDR3 runs 12 residues. The germline gives CDR1 SGHNT, CDR2 YYREEE (reference sequence). Trimming cost V 4 bases and J 5 bases, with 6 bases left between them.

The V gene is TRBV10-3, the J gene TRBJ1-2; TRBD1 is a possible D gene (6 bases). The CDR3 covers 13 residues. Per the germline V gene, CDR1 is ENHRY and CDR2 is SYGVKD. The germline V and J ends were trimmed by 9 bases and 2 bases, with 13 bases remaining between them. The CDR3 protein is CAMSGDHNYGYTF. The CDR3 region has the DNA TGTGCCATGTCAGGGGATCACAACTATGGCTACACCTTC.

The J gene is TRBJ2-1, the V gene TRBV25-1, with 8 bases identical to TRBD2. This CDR3 has 14 residues. With V trimmed by 8 bases and J by 4 bases, 7 bases remained unmatched. Germline-derived CDR1 and CDR2 are MGHDK and SYGVNS. DNA of the CDR3: TGTGCCAGCGCCAGGCGGGGGGTATACAATGAGCAGTTCTTC. It specifies CASARRGVYNEQFF.

This clone was counted only a few times. Other DNA variants within this sample encode the same CDR3. The rearrangement joins TRBV7-2 to TRBJ2-1; D gene unclear. The length of the CDR3 is 11 residues. Trimming cost V 2 bases and J 7 bases, with 3 bases left between them. Germline CDR1 and CDR2: SGHTA and FQGNSA. This CDR3 reads CASSLLNEQFF. In DNA, the CDR3 is TGTGCCAGCAGCTTATTGAATGAGCAGTTCTTC. The full variable domain, with the rest looked up from reference TRBV7-2 and TRBJ2-1, is GAGVSQSPSNKVTEKGKDVELRCDPISGHTALYWYRQSLGQGLEFLIYFQGNSAPDKSGLPSDRFSAERTGGSVSTLTIQRTQQEDSAVYLCASSLLNEQFFGPGTRLTVL.

V usage is TRBV30 and J usage is TRBJ1-2; D remains ambiguous. The CDR3 consists of 15 residues. Trimming took 3 bases from V and 4 from J, leaving 18 bases between them. CDR1 and CDR2 (germline): GTSNPN, SVGIG (reference sequence). The CDR3 DNA sequence: TGTGCCTGGAGCGGACTGGGCCCACTTGGCTATGGCTACACCTTC. This sequence encodes CAWSGLGPLGYGYTF.

This clone has only a few counts. The chain combines TRBV19 with TRBJ1-6; D is unresolved. The V end lost 6 bases, the J end lost 7 bases, and 7 bases lay between the germline ends. CDR1 LNHDA and CDR2 SQIVND come from the germline V gene (reference sequence). CDR3 length: 12 amino acids. The CDR3 spells CASRSGNSPLHF. The CDR3 DNA is TGTGCCAGTAGGAGCGGGAATTCACCCCTCCACTTT.

The V and J genes are TRBV27 and TRBJ2-7; a possible D gene is TRBD2 (6 bases). CDR1 and CDR2 from the germline V gene are MNHEY and SMNVEV (reference sequence). The ends were cut back, 4 bases at V and 2 bases at J, with 15 bases in the middle. This CDR3 comprises 15 residues. Written as DNA, the CDR3 is TGTGCCAGCAGTTCCCCGGGACTCCGGACCTACGAGCAGTACTTC. Its protein product is CASSSPGLRTYEQYF.